The 18 T cell receptor beta chains presented below share a single source sample, sequenced in a study of OX40 agonist ivuxolimab in advanced cancers. Repertoires were generated with immunoSEQ multiplex PCR, while TCRdb's copy carries only in-frame clones and drops some. The sample holds 50,000 to 60,000 clones, around 90% seen once. The sample here was CD4+ or CD8+ T cells sorted from blood, taken in a trial of the OX40 agonist ivuxolimab. The receptors originated from an adult with an advanced solid tumor such as melanoma, head and neck, liver or kidney cancer.

The chain combines TRBV5-1 with TRBJ2-1; D gene ambiguous. The CDR3 covers 16 residues. The V and J ends lost 4 bases and 1 base respectively, with 15 bases between them. The germline CDR1 and CDR2 sequences are SGHRS and YFSETQ. The CDR3 loop is CASSPPKVSSYNEQFF. As DNA, the CDR3 is TGCGCCAGCAGCCCCCCGAAGGTGTCGTCCTACAATGAGCAGTTCTTC.

The chain uses TRBV9 and TRBJ2-1; D might be TRBD1 or TRBD2, each matching 5 bases. The germline CDR1 and CDR2 sequences are SGDLS and YYNGEE. This CDR3 spans 17 amino acids. With 0 bases removed from V and 6 bases from J, the gap between germline ends came to 19 bases. CDR3 residues: CASSVAQGVLVGNEQFF. In nucleotides, the CDR3 is TGTGCCAGCAGCGTAGCCCAGGGAGTTCTTGTCGGCAATGAGCAGTTCTTC. The full variable domain, with the rest looked up from reference TRBV9 and TRBJ2-1, is DSGVTQTPKHLITATGQRVTLRCSPRSGDLSVYWYQQSLDQGLQFLIQYYNGEERAKGNILERFSAQQFPDLHSELNLSSLELGDSALYFCASSVAQGVLVGNEQFFGPGTRLTVL.

The rearrangement links TRBV7-2 to TRBJ2-3, with 8 bases identical to TRBD1. This CDR3 comprises 15 residues. Germline CDR1 SGHTA, CDR2 FQGNSA. After removal of 4 bases from V and 1 base from J, the junction contained 4 bases not matched to a gene. The DNA of the CDR3 is TGTGCCAGCAGCTCCAGGGGGCGCCGCACAGATACGCAGTATTTT. Its protein is CASSSRGRRTDTQYF.

The chain couples TRBV28 to TRBJ2-1, with a tentative D call TRBD2 (5 bases). V lost 4 bases to trimming and J lost 0 bases, with 10 bases between them. The V gene's germline CDR1 is MDHEN and CDR2 SYDVKM. The CDR3 has 15 amino acids. The CDR3 DNA is TGTGCCAGCAGTTCGAGGACTTCCTCCTACAATGAGCAGTTCTTC. Amino acids: CASSSRTSSYNEQFF. The whole variable domain, filled in from reference TRBV28 and TRBJ2-1, reads DVKVTQSSRYLVKRTGEKVFLECVQDMDHENMFWYRQDPGLGLRLIYFSYDVKMKEKGDIPEGYSVSREKKERFSLILESASTNQTSMYLCASSSRTSSYNEQFFGPGTRLTVL.

The count of this clone is one. This chain connects TRBV28 to TRBJ2-3, with 7 positions matching TRBD1. This CDR3 is 18 amino acids long. Germline trimming cut 1 base from V and 1 base from J; bases unmatched to any gene: 11. In germline, CDR1 is MDHEN, CDR2 SYDVKM. The CDR3 DNA follows: TGTGCCAGCAGTTTATTTAGGAATGACAGGGTCCGCACAGATACGCAGTATTTT. Translated, it gives CASSLFRNDRVRTDTQYF.

V gene TRBV10-3 combines with J gene TRBJ2-7; the D gene is possibly TRBD2 (5 bases). Trimming stripped 2 bases from V and 1 base from J, with 27 bases between. CDR1 is ENHRY and CDR2 is SYGVKD in the germline V gene. The CDR3 has 20 residues. The CDR3 spells CAISETISGRGGTGSYEQYF. Written as DNA, the CDR3 is TGTGCCATCAGTGAGACTATCTCGGGAAGAGGCGGCACCGGGTCCTACGAGCAGTACTTC.

This chain uses TRBV9 with TRBJ2-7; no reliable D call. The V end lost 0 bases, the J end lost 0 bases, and 13 bases lay between the germline ends. Germline CDR1 and CDR2: SGDLS and YYNGEE. The CDR3 has 16 amino acids. CDR3 protein: CASSVGHSSSSYEQYF. In DNA, the CDR3 is TGTGCCAGCAGCGTAGGTCACTCAAGCAGCTCCTACGAGCAGTACTTC.

The gene calls are TRBV5-1 and TRBJ2-5; no clear D gene. V lost 4 bases and J 2 bases, leaving 9 bases between the germline ends. The germline gives CDR1 SGHRS, CDR2 YFSETQ. CDR3 size: 13 residues. The CDR3 region is CASSPTPQETQYF. The DNA for the CDR3 is TGCGCCAGCAGCCCGACCCCTCAAGAGACCCAGTACTTC.

This clone has just one count. J is TRBJ1-1 and V is TRBV25-1; D gene unclear. Trimming removed 5 bases at V and 2 bases at J, with 9 bases between. Germline V gives CDR1 MGHDK, CDR2 SYGVNS. There are 13 residues in the CDR3. CDR3 nucleotides: TGTGCCAGCAGTTTACAAATCAACACTGAAGCTTTCTTT. Amino acid sequence: CASSLQINTEAFF.

This chain connects TRBV14 to TRBJ2-3; 7 bases agree with TRBD2. The CDR3 runs 16 residues. V shed 4 bases and J 10 bases; nucleotides not matched to a gene: 17. Germline V gene data show CDR1 as SGHDN and CDR2 as FVKESK. In DNA, the CDR3 is TGTGCCAGCAGCCGCGCGGGGAGCGGGGCCCTCTGGGCGCAGTATTTT. It codes for CASSRAGSGALWAQYF.

The gene calls are TRBV28 and TRBJ2-7; 8 bases line up with TRBD2. Germline-derived CDR1 and CDR2 are MDHEN and SYDVKM. The CDR3 runs 16 residues. With 3 bases clipped from V and 5 bases from J, the junction kept 12 bases outside the gene matches. The DNA for the CDR3 is TGTGCCAGCAGTTTCCCCAGGAGCGGGAGAACCCACGAGCAGTACTTC. Translated: CASSFPRSGRTHEQYF.

J is TRBJ2-7 and V is TRBV11-1; a weak D match, TRBD1 (5 bases). V lost 5 bases, J lost 2 bases, and 13 bases lay in between. The CDR3 has 14 amino acids. Germline V gene data show CDR1 as SGHAT and CDR2 as FQDESV (reference sequence). CDR3 protein: CASSLRVGPYEQYF. The CDR3 DNA reads as TGTGCCAGCAGCCTCAGGGTAGGCCCCTACGAGCAGTACTTC.

This clone has just one count. The chain employs TRBV7-2 and TRBJ1-6; a possible D gene is TRBD1 (5 bases). In germline, CDR1 is SGHTA, CDR2 FQGNSA. V gave up 3 bases and J gave up 7 bases, with 10 bases separating them. The CDR3 totals 14 residues. The CDR3 spells CASSLGPQNSPLHF. CDR3 sequence (DNA): TGTGCCAGCAGCTTGGGACCGCAGAATTCACCCCTCCACTTT.

This chain uses TRBV28 with TRBJ1-1, with 8 bases lining up with TRBD1. CDR3 length equals 20 residues. V shed 4 bases and J 1 base; nucleotides not matched to a gene: 20. From germline, CDR1 is MDHEN and CDR2 SYDVKM. CDR3 residues: CASSSHSTRDRFSQNTEAFF. In nucleotides, the CDR3 is TGTGCCAGCAGTTCACACTCAACCCGGGACAGGTTTTCTCAGAACACTGAAGCTTTCTTT.

The chain uses TRBV7-9 and TRBJ1-3; TRBD1 is a possible D gene (5 bases). V shed 2 bases and J shed 2 bases, with 22 bases lying between them. CDR1 and CDR2 (germline): SEHNR, FQNEAQ (reference sequence). The CDR3 loop spans 19 amino acids. CDR3 protein: CASSLRSSGEGRPGNTIYF. The CDR3 coding sequence is TGTGCCAGCAGCTTACGTTCTTCCGGGGAGGGGAGGCCTGGAAACACCATATATTTT. The entire variable domain, with the rest obtained from reference TRBV7-9 and TRBJ1-3, is as follows: DTGVSQNPRHKITKRGQNVTFRCDPISEHNRLYWYRQTLGQGPEFLTYFQNEAQLEKSRLLSDRFSAERPKGSFSTLEIQRTEQGDSAMYLCASSLRSSGEGRPGNTIYFGEGSWLTVV.

The chain has TRBV27 and TRBJ2-6; D is uncertain. The length of the CDR3 is 22 residues. Trimming stripped 4 bases from V and 3 bases from J, with 31 bases between. Germline values: CDR1 MNHEY, CDR2 SMNVEV (reference sequence). In DNA form, the CDR3 reads TGTGCCAGCAGTTCCCCCCTCGGTAAAGAGGCACAAGGCCCTTATGGGGCCAACGTCCTGACTTTC. Protein: CASSSPLGKEAQGPYGANVLTF.

The chain recombines TRBV4-1 with TRBJ2-3, with a possible D match to TRBD2 (5 bases). V lost 1 base and J 4 bases, leaving 9 bases between the germline ends. The CDR3 consists of 14 residues. Germline V gene sequence: CDR1 MGHRA, CDR2 YSYEKL. The chain's CDR3 is CASSQGGGPDTQYF. The CDR3 DNA follows: TGCGCCAGCAGCCAAGGTGGAGGTCCAGATACGCAGTATTTT.

In this sample, this clone turned up a few times. The chain joins TRBV25-1 to TRBJ2-2, with 7 nucleotides matching TRBD1. V was clipped by 3 bases and J by 7 bases; unmatched bases: 5. CDR3 length: 14 residues. Germline V gene data show CDR1 as MGHDK and CDR2 as SYGVNS. The CDR3 coding sequence is TGTGCCAGCAGTGACCCACAGGGGCACGGGGAGCTGTTTTTT. Its protein is CASSDPQGHGELFF.